What follows are 16 T cell receptor beta chains derived from one specimen sequenced in a study of cytomegalovirus exposure and HLA in healthy donors. The PCR employed 60 Vbeta primers together with 13 Jbeta primers. The table came from immunoSEQ multiplex PCR; TCRdb's copy has only in-frame clones and leaves some out. This sample's table reports approximately 52,000 clones. Sequenced sample: PBMCs. These receptors were collected from a man aged 45-65 years in good health and CMV-seropositive.

V and J are TRBV2 and TRBJ2-3; 10 nucleotides line up with TRBD2. Germline V lookup: CDR1 SNHLY, CDR2 FYNNEI. The CDR3 has 15 residues. V lost 4 bases to trimming and J lost 2 bases; unmatched junction nucleotides: 3. The CDR3 spells CASSAGTSATDTQYF. DNA for the CDR3: TGTGCCAGCAGTGCCGGGACTAGCGCCACAGATACGCAGTATTTT.

This chain joins TRBV20-1 and TRBJ2-1; D not certain. V lost 4 bases, J lost 10 bases, and 11 bases lay in between. CDR1 DFQATT and CDR2 SNEGSKA come from the germline V gene (reference sequence). This CDR3 is 11 amino acids long. CDR3 nucleotides: TGCAGTGCTATCCGCGGCAAAGAGCAGTTCTTC. Its translation is CSAIRGKEQFF.

This chain connects TRBV19 to TRBJ2-1; 8 bases are a match to TRBD2. CDR3 size: 16 residues. CDR1 LNHDA and CDR2 SQIVND come from the germline V gene (reference sequence). Trimming at V came to 9 bases and at J to 0 bases, leaving 10 bases not matched to a gene. The CDR3 region is CASTGLGQSSYNEQFF. Here the CDR3 DNA reads TGTGCCAGCACGGGACTAGGCCAAAGCTCCTACAATGAGCAGTTCTTC.

The J gene is TRBJ1-2, the V gene TRBV19; weak D call: TRBD1 (6 bases). The CDR3 covers 13 residues. Deletions cut 6 bases from V and 2 bases from J, with 10 bases between. CDR1 LNHDA and CDR2 SQIVND come from the germline V gene (reference sequence). The CDR3 nucleotides read TGTGCCAGTAGACAGGGTATGAACTATGGCTACACCTTC. Residues: CASRQGMNYGYTF.

V usage is TRBV7-2 and J usage is TRBJ2-1; 10 positions agree with TRBD2. The V segment lost 6 bases and the J segment 8 bases; nucleotides outside the gene matches: 10. Germline V lookup: CDR1 SGHTA, CDR2 FQGNSA. The CDR3 is made up of 15 amino acids. The DNA for the CDR3 is TGTGCCAGCAGGCCTACAGGGCTAGCGGGAGATGAGCAGTTCTTC. As protein: CASRPTGLAGDEQFF.

This chain connects TRBV4-3 to TRBJ2-7; tentatively, D is TRBD2 (6 bases). The CDR3 is 16 amino acids. The germline V gene has CDR1 LGHNA and CDR2 YSLEER. Between the trimmed V and J ends, which lost 4 bases and 2 bases, there was a span of 18 bases. This chain's CDR3 is CASSPYLDGSPYEQYF. The CDR3 DNA reads as TGCGCCAGCAGCCCCTACTTGGACGGGAGTCCCTACGAGCAGTACTTC.

V gene TRBV18 combines with J gene TRBJ2-1, with 11 nucleotides matching TRBD2. The CDR3 is 14 amino acids. J lost 8 bases, V lost 0 bases, and 0 bases had no gene match. The germline gives CDR1 KGHSH, CDR2 LQKENI. The CDR3 DNA sequence: TGTGCCAGCTCACCACCGGGACTAGCGGATGAGCAGTTCTTC. Translated, it gives CASSPPGLADEQFF.

V is TRBV7-6 and J is TRBJ1-1; D not resolved. The CDR3 has 13 residues. Per the germline V gene, CDR1 is SGHVS and CDR2 is FNYEAQ. Trimming took 0 bases from V and 4 from J, leaving 6 bases between them. The CDR3 DNA follows: TGTGCCAGCAGCTTAGCGCGGGTCACTGAAGCTTTCTTT. Its translation is CASSLARVTEAFF.

V gene TRBV7-3 combines with J gene TRBJ2-7; a possible D gene is TRBD1 (6 bases). V dropped 2 bases and J dropped 2 bases, with 10 bases sitting between them. CDR1 is SGHTA and CDR2 is FQGTGA in the germline V gene. This CDR3 contains 14 residues. CDR3 nucleotide sequence: TGTGCCAGCAGCTTATCGTGGGGGCCCTACGAGCAGTACTTC. Residues: CASSLSWGPYEQYF.

V and J are TRBV7-8 and TRBJ1-2; 8 nucleotides line up with TRBD1. Trimming at V came to 0 bases and at J to 4 bases, leaving 1 base not matched to a gene. Germline values: CDR1 SGHVS, CDR2 FQNEAQ. The CDR3 extends over 14 amino acids. As DNA, the CDR3 is TGTGCCAGCAGCTTAGCGGGACAGGCCTATGGCTACACCTTC. This encodes CASSLAGQAYGYTF.

The chain couples TRBV23-1 to TRBJ2-7, with 9 bases aligning to TRBD1. TRBV23-1 is an ORF, and what it does is uncertain. The CDR3 length is 13 residues. V lost 7 bases to trimming and J lost 5 bases; unmatched junction nucleotides: 6. CDR3 loop: CASIRTGEDEQYF. The CDR3, as DNA: TGCGCCAGCATAAGGACAGGGGAAGACGAGCAGTACTTC.

V and J are TRBV28 and TRBJ2-7; D possibly corresponds to TRBD1 (5 bases). Between the trimmed V and J ends, which lost 2 bases and 3 bases, there was a span of 8 bases. The CDR3 has 13 amino acids. Germline V gene data show CDR1 as MDHEN and CDR2 as SYDVKM. Here the CDR3 reads CASSLGAVYEQYF. The CDR3 DNA follows: TGTGCCAGCAGTTTAGGGGCGGTCTACGAGCAGTACTTC.

The chain recombines TRBV6-5 with TRBJ1-5; D not resolved. CDR3 length: 13 amino acids. Germline CDR1 reads MNHEY; CDR2 reads SVGAGI. V was trimmed by 5 bases and J by 0 bases, leaving 5 bases between them. The DNA of the CDR3 is TGTGCCAGCAGTCCCTATAGCAATCAGCCCCAGCATTTT. Translation: CASSPYSNQPQHF.

The V and J genes are TRBV4-2 and TRBJ2-3; 7 bases line up with TRBD2. The CDR3 extends over 18 amino acids. The germline CDR1 and CDR2 sequences are LGHNA and YNFKEQ. V lost 0 bases, J lost 2 bases, and 11 bases stayed unmatched. The CDR3 is CASSQEGGTVLDTDTQYF. The CDR3 nucleotides are TGTGCCAGCAGCCAAGAGGGGGGGACGGTTCTGGACACAGATACGCAGTATTTT.

The chain joins TRBV18 to TRBJ1-1; TRBD1 is a possible D gene (5 bases). V shed 3 bases and J shed 2 bases, with 7 bases lying between them. The CDR3 consists of 13 residues. CDR1 is KGHSH, CDR2 LQKENI, per germline. The CDR3 region has the DNA TGTGCCAGCTCACCGGGGCGTAACACTGAAGCTTTCTTT. As protein: CASSPGRNTEAFF.

The CDR3 reads CASSLSIGVVTEAFF. CDR3 nucleotides: TGTGCCAGCAGCTTATCTATAGGGGTCGTTACTGAAGCTTTCTTT. V usage is TRBV7-2 and J usage is TRBJ1-1; perhaps TRBD1 as D (5 bases). CDR1 is SGHTA and CDR2 is FQGNSA in the germline V gene. With 2 bases removed from V and 5 bases from J, the gap between germline ends came to 15 bases. This CDR3 contains 15 residues.